The source of this T cell receptor beta chain is a study of blood T cell repertoires in COVID-19. The germline gives CDR1 MNHEY, CDR2 SMNVEV (reference sequence). The CDR3 runs 16 residues. Trimming took 6 bases from V and 1 from J; bases not matched to a gene: 11. Here immunoSEQ multiplex PCR was the method, and the copy in TCRdb shows in-frame clones only, minus some. The sample lists over 250,000 clones, 86% occurring once. V gene TRBV27 combines with J gene TRBJ2-7; 8 nucleotides agree with TRBD1. The source material was peripheral blood. This clonotype was sampled from a middle-aged man who had recovered from COVID-19. The CDR3 loop reads CASRRPRTGSSYEQYF. The CDR3 nucleotides are TGTGCCAGCAGGCGGCCCCGGACAGGGTCGTCCTACGAGCAGTACTTC.